Sequencing of this TCR beta chain was carried out in a study of blood T cells in healthy people across ages. Next came a second PCR, run for about 6 to 11 cycles, which used a sample-barcoded 5' primer along with a J-beta primer mix. A template-switch adaptor containing 12 random nucleotides labeled each cDNA molecule. A single record per CDR3 protein comes from TCRdb applying MiXCR to the 5' RACE reads. The sample consists of around 800,000 distinct CDR3 sequences, about 62% of them appearing once. Germline CDR1 reads SEHNR; CDR2 reads FQNEAQ (reference sequence). V was trimmed by 1 base and J by 2 bases, leaving 11 bases between them. The CDR3 is 15 residues long. Collection of 9.5 to 10 milliliters of peripheral blood was performed for each donor.

The receptor was isolated from a man aged 25-45 years in good health. The chain is built from TRBV7-9 and TRBJ1-1; D is unclear. Sequencing was carried out using blood. The CDR3 DNA sequence: TGTGCCAGCAGCTTAGGACTAAAAGACAACACTGAAGCTTTCTTT. Amino acids: CASSLGLKDNTEAFF. The full variable domain, its missing parts supplied by reference TRBV7-9 and TRBJ1-1, is DTGVSQNPRHKITKRGQNVTFRCDPISEHNRLYWYRQTLGQGPEFLTYFQNEAQLEKSRLLSDRFSAERPKGSFSTLEIQRTEQGDSAMYLCASSLGLKDNTEAFFGQGTRLTVV.